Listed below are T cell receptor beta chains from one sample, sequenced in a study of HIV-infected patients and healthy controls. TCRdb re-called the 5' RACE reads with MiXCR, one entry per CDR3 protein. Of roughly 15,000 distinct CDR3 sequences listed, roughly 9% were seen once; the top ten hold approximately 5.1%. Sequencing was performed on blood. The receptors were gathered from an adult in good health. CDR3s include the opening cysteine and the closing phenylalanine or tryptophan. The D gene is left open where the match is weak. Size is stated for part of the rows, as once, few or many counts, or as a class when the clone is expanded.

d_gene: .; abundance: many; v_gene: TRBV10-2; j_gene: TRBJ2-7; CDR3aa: CASSDGGYEQYF; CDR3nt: TGCGCCAGCAGTGACGGCGGCTACGAGCAGTACTTC
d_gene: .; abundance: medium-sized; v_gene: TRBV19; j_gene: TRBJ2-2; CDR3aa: CASWADGELFF; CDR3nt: TGTGCCAGTTGGGCAGACGGGGAGCTGTTTTTT
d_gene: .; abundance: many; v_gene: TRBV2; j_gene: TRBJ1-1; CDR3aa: CAGNTEAFF; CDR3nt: TGTGCCGGGAACACTGAAGCTTTCTTT
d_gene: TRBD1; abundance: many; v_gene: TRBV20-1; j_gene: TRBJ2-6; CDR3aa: CSATGTGLSGANVLTF; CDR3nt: TGCAGTGCAACCGGGACAGGGTTATCTGGGGCCAACGTCCTGACTTTC
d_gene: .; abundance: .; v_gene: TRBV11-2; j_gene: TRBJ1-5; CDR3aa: CASSRGFRQPQHF; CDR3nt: TGTGCCAGCAGCCGGGGTTTCCGACAGCCCCAGCATTTT
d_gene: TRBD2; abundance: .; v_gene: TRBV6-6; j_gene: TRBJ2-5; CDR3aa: CASSYGGSGLQETQYF; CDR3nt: TGTGCCAGCAGCTACGGAGGTAGCGGGCTGCAAGAGACCCAGTACTTC
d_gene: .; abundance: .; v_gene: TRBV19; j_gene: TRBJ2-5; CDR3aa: CASSPWGSQETQYF; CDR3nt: TGTGCCAGTAGTCCATGGGGGTCCCAAGAGACCCAGTACTTC
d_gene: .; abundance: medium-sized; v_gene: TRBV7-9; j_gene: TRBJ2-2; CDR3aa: CASSHPTGELFF; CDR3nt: TGTGCCAGCAGCCATCCCACCGGGGAGCTGTTTTTT
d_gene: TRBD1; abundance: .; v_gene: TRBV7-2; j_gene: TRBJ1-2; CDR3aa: CASSLAGTGSRIDGYTF; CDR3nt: TGTGCCAGCAGCTTAGCCGGGACAGGGTCTAGGATTGATGGCTACACCTTC
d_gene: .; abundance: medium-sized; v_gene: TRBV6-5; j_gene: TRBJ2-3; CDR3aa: CASSPYLPGSRDTQYF; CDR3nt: TGTGCCAGCAGTCCATACCTGCCCGGGAGCCGAGATACGCAGTATTTT
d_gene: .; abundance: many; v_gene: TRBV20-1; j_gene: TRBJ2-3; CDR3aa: CSARSGVGSSTDTQYF; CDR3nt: TGCAGTGCTAGATCGGGAGTAGGGAGTAGCACAGATACGCAGTATTTT
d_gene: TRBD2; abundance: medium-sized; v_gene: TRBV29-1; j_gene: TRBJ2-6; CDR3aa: CSVSTSGSSASGANVLTF; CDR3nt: TGCAGCGTCTCTACTAGCGGGAGTTCTGCTTCTGGGGCCAACGTCCTGACTTTC
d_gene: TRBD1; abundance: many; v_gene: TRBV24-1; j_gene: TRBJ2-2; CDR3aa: CATGRTGGTGELFF; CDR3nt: TGTGCCACCGGAAGGACAGGAGGAACCGGGGAGCTGTTTTTT
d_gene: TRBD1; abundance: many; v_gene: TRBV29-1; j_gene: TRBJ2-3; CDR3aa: CSVDKGATQYF; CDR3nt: TGCAGCGTTGATAAGGGGGCTACGCAGTATTTT
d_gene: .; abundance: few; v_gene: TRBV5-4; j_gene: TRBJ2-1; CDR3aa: CASSLVGHGEDEQFF; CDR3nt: TGTGCCAGCAGCTTGGTTGGACACGGGGAAGATGAGCAGTTCTTC
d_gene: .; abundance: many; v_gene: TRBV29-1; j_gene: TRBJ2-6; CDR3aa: CSVGASGANVLTF; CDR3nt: TGCAGCGTCGGGGCGTCTGGGGCCAACGTCCTGACTTTC